The TCR beta chain under discussion was sequenced for a study of shared clonotypes between healthy human individuals. The CDR3 totals 10 residues. Trimming cost V 0 bases and J 7 bases, with 4 bases left between them. Per germline, CDR1 SQVTM and CDR2 ANQGSEA. TCRdb keeps only in-frame clones here, not all; method: immunoSEQ multiplex PCR. The table has roughly 2.2 million clones, under 95% seen once. The sample was naive CD4+ T cells from PBMCs. Stated subset: CD45RA+ positively selected. The chain has TRBV29-1 and TRBJ2-7; D is unresolved. The sequence came from a man between 18 and 35 years old in good health. Some clones in this sample may be carry-over from other donors' samples. The CDR3 sequence: CSVEDQEQYF. CDR3 sequence (DNA): TGCAGCGTTGAAGATCAGGAGCAGTACTTC.